Following are 8 T cell receptor beta chains from one sample sequenced in a study of beta chain features in type 1 diabetes. Isolated RNA was reverse transcribed in full, so expressed TCRB transcripts were sequenced. This table comes from immunoSEQ multiplex PCR, and its TCRdb copy is limited to in-frame clones, with some not included. Here the sample spans about 240,000 clones, around a quarter being singletons. Sequencing was done on a sample of central memory CD4+ T cells from blood. The receptors here all came from a man aged 25 to 40 in good health.

For this clone: The junction departs from germline at one end; a sequencing error may be responsible. The rearrangement joins TRBV30 to TRBJ2-1; TRBD1 agrees at 9 bases. The CDR3 is made up of 13 amino acids. Germline V gene lookup returns CDR1 GTSNPN and CDR2 SVGIG (reference sequence). This chain's CDR3 is CAWSEGTGLSVVF. The CDR3 coding sequence is TGTGCCTGGAGTGAAGGGACAGGGCTAAGCGTAGTCTTC.

This sequence joins TRBV30 and TRBJ1-2, with D perhaps matching TRBD1 (5 bases). This CDR3 region has 12 residues. The germline V gene encodes CDR1 GTSNPN and CDR2 SVGIG (reference sequence). The V end was cut by 0 bases, the J end by 7 bases, with 9 bases between. CDR3 DNA sequence: TGTGCCTGGAGTGTTGGGGGAGCTGGCTACACCTTC. Protein: CAWSVGGAGYTF.

This clone was seen more than once but under ten times. The gene calls are TRBV30 and TRBJ2-3; 16 bases match TRBD2. This CDR3 is 16 amino acids long. Looked up from germline, CDR1 is GTSNPN and CDR2 is SVGIG (reference sequence). V lost 4 bases and J lost 3; bases outside the gene matches: 4. CDR3 nucleotide sequence: TGTGCCTGGACCAGGGGACTAGCGGGGGGGACAGATACGCAGTATTTT. Encoded protein: CAWTRGLAGGTDTQYF. Variable domain in full (rest from reference TRBV30 and TRBJ2-3): SQTIHQWPATLVQPVGSPLSLECTVEGTSNPNLYWYRQAAGRGLQLLFYSVGIGQISSEVPQNLSASRPQDRQFILSSKKLLLSDSGFYLCAWTRGLAGGTDTQYFGPGTRLTVL.

This chain connects TRBV6-5 to TRBJ1-2; D is undetermined. The length of the CDR3 is 14 residues. V was cut by 5 bases and J by 2 bases, with 12 bases left in between. CDR1 and CDR2 from the germline V gene are MNHEY and SVGAGI. CDR3 amino acids: CASSLAEGNYGYTF. CDR3 nucleotide sequence: TGTGCCAGCAGTCTGGCGGAGGGAAACTATGGCTACACCTTC.

The J gene is TRBJ2-2, the V gene TRBV15; 8 bases fit TRBD2. The CDR3 extends over 16 amino acids. Germline V gene sequence: CDR1 LNHNV, CDR2 YYDKDF (reference sequence). Unmatched junction bases numbered 7, after V lost 0 bases and J lost 7 bases. The CDR3 DNA follows: TGTGCCACCAGCAGAGATAGCGGGGAATTGGGCGGGGAGCTGTTTTTT. Its protein is CATSRDSGELGGELFF.

This clone was seen more than once but under ten times. The chain uses TRBV7-9 and TRBJ2-1; D is unclear. The CDR3 consists of 15 residues. From germline, CDR1 is SEHNR and CDR2 FQNEAQ (reference sequence). The V end lost 1 base, the J end lost 0 bases, and 7 bases lay between the germline ends. CDR3 DNA sequence: TGTGCCAGCAGCTTAGAACTTATCTCCTACAATGAGCAGTTCTTC. Translated, it gives CASSLELISYNEQFF.

The chain has TRBV9 and TRBJ2-3; 7 positions match TRBD2. The germline V gene has CDR1 SGDLS and CDR2 YYNGEE. The J segment lost 2 bases and the V segment lost 4 bases, leaving 10 bases of the junction unmatched. The CDR3 loop spans 16 amino acids. CDR3 protein: CASSFSASGLTDTQYF. As DNA, the CDR3 is TGTGCCAGCAGCTTTTCGGCTAGCGGCCTCACAGATACGCAGTATTTT.

This clone occurred a few times. This chain uses TRBV19 with TRBJ1-1; D remains unclear. The CDR3 covers 14 residues. Germline V gene lookup returns CDR1 LNHDA and CDR2 SQIVND (reference sequence). Trimming removed 7 bases from V and 1 base from J, with 13 bases in between. The chain's CDR3 is CASKPPFRNTEAFF. The CDR3 DNA follows: TGTGCCAGTAAGCCTCCTTTCCGGAACACTGAAGCTTTCTTT.